Shown below are 20 T cell receptor beta chains from a single sample sequenced in a study of T cell therapy after organ transplantation. Specified time point: 4-8 weeks after completion of therapy. No antigen is known for these receptors. TCRdb keeps only in-frame clones here, not all; method: immunoSEQ multiplex PCR. The table lists 20,000 or so clones, about 81% of them singletons. This material consisted of CD8+ T cells from blood, taken after autologous CMV-specific T cell therapy. These TCRs come from a human patient who had received a solid organ transplant and had CMV disease. Some of these T cells may belong to the graft donor.

The CDR3 DNA sequence: TGCGCCAGCAGCCCACTACTACCCTCCGACAGGGTTAGGGCTCATGAGCAGTTCTTC. Residues: CASSPLLPSDRVRAHEQFF. The V gene is TRBV4-1, the J gene TRBJ2-1; 7 positions agree with TRBD1. The CDR3 has 19 amino acids. Per germline, CDR1 MGHRA and CDR2 YSYEKL. The trim removed 4 bases at V and 8 bases at J, leaving 23 bases unmatched.

The V call is TRBV7-8, the J call TRBJ2-2; D gene unclear. Germline V lookup: CDR1 SGHVS, CDR2 FQNEAQ. V was pared by 1 base and J by 5 bases, with 8 bases between. The CDR3 consists of 14 residues. CDR3 DNA: TGTGCCAGCAGCTTAGGAGGTGGGACCGGGGAGCTGTTTTTT. The encoded protein is CASSLGGGTGELFF.

The J gene is TRBJ1-1, the V gene TRBV30, with D possibly TRBD1 on 6 matching bases. Germline lookup yields CDR1 GTSNPN and CDR2 SVGIG (reference sequence). The CDR3 has 13 amino acids. Trimming cost V 1 base and J 8 bases, with 14 bases left between them. CDR3 region: CAWSGAEGGEAFF. The CDR3 nucleotides are TGTGCCTGGAGTGGGGCCGAGGGGGGAGAAGCTTTCTTT.

The chain joins TRBV9 to TRBJ2-1, with D possibly being TRBD1 (6 bases). CDR1 SGDLS and CDR2 YYNGEE come from the germline V gene. Trimming cost V 4 bases and J 6 bases, with 23 bases left between them. The CDR3 is made up of 17 amino acids. The CDR3 loop reads CASSPHIRGRPVNEQFF. CDR3 DNA sequence: TGTGCCAGCAGCCCCCACATCAGGGGACGCCCGGTCAATGAGCAGTTCTTC.

The chain has TRBV5-1 and TRBJ1-2, with D hard to call. The germline V gene has CDR1 SGHRS and CDR2 YFSETQ. The CDR3 runs 16 residues. V lost 6 bases, J lost 2 bases, and 20 bases lay in between. In nucleotides, the CDR3 is TGCGCCAGCACCATCGAAGCCGGGTTAACAAACTATGGCTACACCTTC. Its protein is CASTIEAGLTNYGYTF.

J is TRBJ1-2 and V is TRBV4-2, with 7 positions matching TRBD1. Germline assignment: CDR1 LGHNA and CDR2 YNFKEQ. The CDR3 has 17 residues. V was pared by 0 bases and J by 3 bases, with 10 bases of the junction left unmatched. CDR3 protein: CASSQDKATGSDYGYTF. CDR3 in DNA: TGTGCCAGCAGCCAAGATAAGGCGACAGGGAGTGACTATGGCTACACCTTC.

In this sample, this clone turned up a few times. This chain connects TRBV27 to TRBJ1-5; D not certain. The CDR3 totals 14 residues. Germline values: CDR1 MNHEY, CDR2 SMNVEV (reference sequence). V lost 3 bases, J lost 5 bases, and 11 bases lay in between. Here the CDR3 DNA reads TGTGCCAGCAGTTTGAGGGTTAACTATCAGCCCCAGCATTTT. Protein sequence: CASSLRVNYQPQHF.

The chain uses TRBV9 and TRBJ1-2; a possible D gene is TRBD1 (6 bases). The V end was cut by 0 bases, the J end by 8 bases, with 14 bases between. Per the germline V gene, CDR1 is SGDLS and CDR2 is YYNGEE. The CDR3 has 14 amino acids. CDR3 loop: CASSVDRGALGYTF. The CDR3 DNA reads TGTGCCAGCAGCGTAGACCGGGGGGCCCTAGGCTACACCTTC.

This clone was observed a few times. This rearrangement joins TRBV6-5 to TRBJ2-5, with D maybe TRBD2 (6 bases). V lost 2 bases and J lost 5, with 15 bases in between. The CDR3 runs 15 residues. Germline V lookup: CDR1 MNHEY, CDR2 SVGAGI. For the CDR3, the DNA is TGTGCCAGCAGTTACCAATCGACGGGACTGGAGACCCAGTACTTC. Residues: CASSYQSTGLETQYF.

By proportion, this clone is medium-sized. The J gene is TRBJ2-1, the V gene TRBV19; perhaps TRBD1 as D (6 bases). The CDR3 contains 16 residues. V gave up 10 bases and J gave up 6 bases, with 25 bases separating them. Germline loops: CDR1 LNHDA, CDR2 SQIVND (reference sequence). CDR3 amino acids: CATNPQGFSRGNEQFF. The CDR3 bases are TGTGCCACCAACCCGCAGGGGTTCTCAAGAGGCAATGAGCAGTTCTTC. The variable domain in full, with the rest retrieved from reference TRBV19 and TRBJ2-1, is DGGITQSPKYLFRKEGQNVTLSCEQNLNHDAMYWYRQDPGQGLRLIYYSQIVNDFQKGDIAEGYSVSREKKESFPLTVTSAQKNPTAFYLCATNPQGFSRGNEQFFGPGTRLTVL.

This sequence joins TRBV12-5 and TRBJ1-4, with 7 positions matching TRBD1. Germline CDR1 is LGHNT and CDR2 is FRNRAP. The CDR3 runs 16 residues. Trimming took 6 bases from V and 10 from J; bases not matched to a gene: 17. CDR3: CASGYPGAGGNAKLFF. CDR3 sequence (DNA): TGTGCTAGTGGCTACCCCGGGGCAGGGGGTAACGCAAAACTGTTTTTT.

The chain has TRBV6-5 and TRBJ2-7; D is uncertain. Germline CDR1 is MNHEY and CDR2 is SVGAGI. This CDR3 region has 15 residues. V shed 4 bases and J shed 2 bases, with 15 bases lying between them. CDR3 bases: TGTGCCAGCAGTTCATTCACCGGGTCCCCCTACGAGCAGTACTTC. Translation gives CASSSFTGSPYEQYF.

The chain uses TRBV4-2 and TRBJ1-3; the D gene is possibly TRBD1 (6 bases). The V and J ends lost 0 bases and 2 bases respectively, with 11 bases between them. Per the germline V gene, CDR1 is LGHNA and CDR2 is YNFKEQ. CDR3 length: 16 residues. DNA for the CDR3: TGTGCCAGCAGCCAAGACGGTGAGGGGGCTGGAAACACCATATATTTT. Translating gives CASSQDGEGAGNTIYF.

The chain is built from TRBV19 and TRBJ1-3; no reliable D call. This CDR3 has 16 amino acids. V was shortened by 3 bases and J by 0 bases, with 12 bases between the two germline ends. Per germline, CDR1 LNHDA and CDR2 SQIVND (reference sequence). The chain's CDR3 is CASSIGSVFSGNTIYF. CDR3 nucleotide sequence: TGTGCCAGTAGTATTGGATCGGTGTTCTCTGGAAACACCATATATTTT.

This clone has more than one count but fewer than ten. The gene calls are TRBV19 and TRBJ2-1; a possible D gene is TRBD2 (6 bases). Per the germline V gene, CDR1 is LNHDA and CDR2 is SQIVND (reference sequence). The CDR3 covers 16 residues. The V gene lost 5 bases and the J gene lost 0 bases, with 14 bases spanning the gap. CDR3 DNA: TGTGCCAGTAGTGGATGGACTACCCACTCCTACAATGAGCAGTTCTTC. Translation gives CASSGWTTHSYNEQFF.

The rearrangement joins TRBV4-2 to TRBJ1-2; the D gene is possibly TRBD1 (6 bases). The CDR3 is 16 residues long. Germline V gene data show CDR1 as LGHNA and CDR2 as YNFKEQ. The V and J ends lost 3 bases and 4 bases respectively, with 18 bases between them. CDR3 amino acids: CASSHQRAGAVYGYTF. CDR3 in DNA: TGTGCCAGCAGCCATCAAAGGGCAGGGGCGGTCTATGGCTACACCTTC.

The V and J genes are TRBV25-1 and TRBJ2-1; no firm D call. The length of the CDR3 is 11 residues. Trimming left V 2 bases short and J 8 bases short, with 4 bases between. Germline V gene lookup returns CDR1 MGHDK and CDR2 SYGVNS. CDR3 loop: CASSEVHEQFF. The CDR3, as DNA: TGTGCCAGCAGTGAAGTCCATGAGCAGTTCTTC.

J is TRBJ2-7 and V is TRBV6-5; TRBD2 matches 9 bases. This CDR3 is built from 15 residues. Germline CDR1 and CDR2: MNHEY and SVGAGI. With V trimmed by 0 bases and J by 5 bases, 5 bases remained unmatched. The CDR3 DNA sequence: TGTGCCAGCAGTTACTCATCGCTAGCGGGACACGAGCAGTACTTC. Its translation is CASSYSSLAGHEQYF.

DNA of the CDR3: TGTGCCAGCAGCGCGACAGGTTACCATCAGCCCCAGCATTTT. As protein: CASSATGYHQPQHF. The chain joins TRBV7-6 to TRBJ1-5; possibly TRBD1 for D (6 bases). CDR1 and CDR2 from the germline V gene are SGHVS and FNYEAQ. Trimming stripped 5 bases from V and 5 bases from J, with 13 bases between. CDR3 length equals 14 residues.

V usage is TRBV13 and J usage is TRBJ2-1; D gene uncertain. Trimming shortened V by 1 base and J by 3 bases, and 16 bases separated the two germline ends. CDR3 length: 17 amino acids. Germline lookup yields CDR1 PRHDT and CDR2 FYEKMQ (reference sequence). The CDR3 coding sequence is TGTGCCAGCAGCTTAGTTTCGTCAAATTGGGACTACAATGAGCAGTTCTTC. Translation gives CASSLVSSNWDYNEQFF.